The 12 T cell receptor beta chains below come from one sample, sequenced in a study of early T cells in non-severe SARS-CoV-2 infection. MiXCR was run by TCRdb on the 5' RACE reads, yielding one entry per CDR3 protein. Of tens of thousands of distinct CDR3 sequences in the sample, around 13% were seen once. The specimen sequenced was whole blood. Source of these receptors: an adult who was a healthcare worker with PCR-confirmed SARS-CoV-2 infection or an uninfected control (not recorded which).

This rearrangement joins TRBV7-9 to TRBJ2-3, with TRBD1 matching over 9 bases. Germline loops: CDR1 SEHNR, CDR2 FQNEAQ (reference sequence). Trimming took 3 bases from V and 6 from J; bases not matched to a gene: 7. The CDR3 has 15 amino acids. The CDR3 coding sequence is TGTGCCAGCAGCTTGGGACAGGGTATTTTGGATACGCAGTATTTT. Encoded protein: CASSLGQGILDTQYF.

The sample holds a few counts of this clonotype. The genes are TRBV10-3 and TRBJ2-7, with D unresolved. The CDR3 sequence is 12 residues long. V was cut by 2 bases and J by 5 bases, with 7 bases left in between. Looked up from germline, CDR1 is ENHRY and CDR2 is SYGVKD. CDR3 sequence (DNA): TGTGCCATCAGTGAGACAGTCGACGAGCAGTACTTC. Its protein is CAISETVDEQYF.

This clonotype was seen many times. The chain uses TRBV20-1 and TRBJ2-7; 7 bases are shared with TRBD1. CDR3 length: 12 residues. CDR1 DFQATT and CDR2 SNEGSKA come from the germline V gene (reference sequence). After removal of 6 bases from V and 7 bases from J, the junction contained 9 bases not matched to a gene. The CDR3 is CSAKDRSWEQYF. The DNA of the CDR3 is TGCAGTGCCAAGGACAGGTCATGGGAGCAGTACTTC.

The genes are TRBV5-1 and TRBJ2-7; D might be TRBD1 or TRBD2, each matching 5 bases. Trimming removed 3 bases at V and 9 bases at J, with 19 bases between. The CDR3 has 14 residues. CDR1 and CDR2 from the germline V gene are SGHRS and YFSETQ. The CDR3 DNA reads TGCGCCAGCAGCTCTACGACGGGGCCGTCCCGGCAGTACTTC. Its protein product is CASSSTTGPSRQYF. Variable domain in full (rest from reference TRBV5-1 and TRBJ2-7): KAGVTQTPRYLIKTRGQQVTLSCSPISGHRSVSWYQQTPGQGLQFLFEYFSETQRNKGNFPGRFSGRQFSNSRSEMNVSTLELGDSALYLCASSSTTGPSRQYFGPGTRLTVT.

This clonotype was observed many times. This chain links TRBV12-3 or TRBV12-4 with TRBJ1-5; D is possibly TRBD1 (5 bases). CDR3 length: 13 amino acids. Trimming stripped 6 bases from V and 4 bases from J, with 10 bases between. The CDR3 here is CASRLGGNQPQHF. CDR3 nucleotides: TGTGCCAGCAGGCTTGGGGGGAATCAGCCCCAGCATTTT.

There are many counts of this clonotype. The chain recombines TRBV20-1 with TRBJ2-1; 8 positions agree with TRBD2. The CDR3 has 15 residues. V dropped 7 bases and J dropped 5; count of bases not matched to a gene: 13. The germline V gene has CDR1 DFQATT and CDR2 SNEGSKA (reference sequence). DNA of the CDR3: TGCAGTGGTCCGGATGCGGGAGGTTCACACAATGAGCAGTTCTTC. It codes for CSGPDAGGSHNEQFF.

This clonotype was picked up many times. The rearrangement uses TRBV30 and TRBJ2-2; D unresolved. This CDR3 region has 15 residues. Germline lookup yields CDR1 GTSNPN and CDR2 SVGIG (reference sequence). Trimming took off 0 bases at V and 6 bases at J, with 14 bases between the two ends. This chain's CDR3 is CAWSVRASVPGELFF. As DNA, the CDR3 is TGTGCCTGGAGTGTTAGGGCGTCGGTCCCCGGGGAGCTGTTTTTT.

The gene calls are TRBV6-2 or TRBV6-3 and TRBJ2-5; TRBD2 agrees at 14 bases. Germline V lookup: CDR1 MNHEY, CDR2 SVGEGT. The CDR3 contains 16 residues. Unmatched junction bases numbered 7, after V lost 5 bases and J lost 5 bases. In DNA, the CDR3 is TGTGCCAGCAGTCAACCGACTAGCGGGGGGGCGGAGACCCAGTACTTC. This sequence encodes CASSQPTSGGAETQYF.

The chain recombines TRBV3-1 with TRBJ2-2; possibly TRBD1 or TRBD2 for D (6 bases each). Germline V gives CDR1 LGHDT, CDR2 YNNKEL (reference sequence). There are 16 residues in the CDR3. Trimming pared 4 bases from V and 6 bases from J, leaving 18 bases between. The DNA for the CDR3 is TGTGCCAGCAGCCGAAACACGGGGGCAGGGTCCGGGGAGCTGTTTTTT. Translated, it gives CASSRNTGAGSGELFF. Drawing the rest from reference TRBV3-1 and TRBJ2-2, the complete variable domain is DTAVSQTPKYLVTQMGNDKSIKCEQNLGHDTMYWYKQDSKKFLKIMFSYNNKELIINETVPNRFSPKSPDKAHLNLHINSLELGDSAVYFCASSRNTGAGSGELFFGEGSRLTVL.

This clonotype was detected many times. The V call is TRBV10-2, the J call TRBJ2-7; unclear D gene. V lost 0 bases and J lost 3, with 9 bases in between. Germline CDR1 and CDR2: WSHSY and SAAADI. This CDR3 has 14 amino acids. The CDR3 here is CASSESSGVYEQYF. In nucleotides, the CDR3 is TGCGCCAGCAGTGAGTCGTCAGGCGTCTACGAGCAGTACTTC.

A few counts support this clonotype. The CDR3 nucleotides read TGTGCCAGCAGCGACAGGGGGCATAATGAAAAACTGTTTTTT. This sequence encodes CASSDRGHNEKLFF. This sequence joins TRBV7-9 and TRBJ1-4, with 10 positions matching TRBD1. Germline CDR1 and CDR2: SEHNR and FQNEAQ (reference sequence). CDR3 length equals 14 residues. The trim removed 5 bases at V and 4 bases at J, leaving 1 base unmatched.

The gene calls are TRBV19 and TRBJ2-2; possibly TRBD1 for D (6 bases). This CDR3 has 15 residues. Germline V gene sequence: CDR1 LNHDA, CDR2 SQIVND (reference sequence). V lost 9 bases to trimming and J lost 5 bases, with 19 bases between them. CDR3 DNA: TGTGCCAGCCCTTTCTGGGGGCGAGGTACCGGGGAGCTGTTTTTT. Its protein is CASPFWGRGTGELFF.